The entry below gives a single T cell receptor beta chain sequence along with its context. Its cognate antigen is unknown. The primer mix had 60 Vbeta and 13 Jbeta primers. Profiling relied on immunoSEQ multiplex PCR, and the TCRdb table lists in-frame clones only, not all of them. The data contain approximately 110,000 clones, 70% to 85% of them singletons. This sample stems from a study of cytomegalovirus exposure and HLA in healthy donors. Study conclusions and caveats: A link between a missense DCLRE1C variant and TCR beta V- and J-gene trimming emerged from a later analysis.

The CDR3 is made up of 14 amino acids. Germline CDR1 SGHNT, CDR2 YENEEA. V dropped 3 bases and J dropped 3; count of bases not matched to a gene: 1. What was sequenced was PBMCs. J is TRBJ2-3 and V is TRBV11-3; 9 bases match TRBD2. This TCR derives from a woman aged 40-49 years in good health and CMV-seropositive. Written as DNA, the CDR3 is TGTGCCAGCAGCTTTAGCGGGGGAACAGATACGCAGTATTTT. This codes for CASSFSGGTDTQYF.